A single sample gave rise to the 21 T cell receptor beta chains below, sequenced in a study of identical twins. One entry per CDR3 protein, called by TCRdb with MiXCR from the 5' RACE reads. The sample carries fewer than 250,000 distinct CDR3 sequences, 7% to 8.5% recorded once. The same data also contributed to another study, on yellow fever vaccine responses in identical twins.

The sequenced sample consisted of CD8+ T cells sorted from blood. These receptors all come from a woman aged 18-35 years in good health.

This clonotype was detected only a few times. CDR3 region: CSASIRTRQVHMNTEAFF. The CDR3 DNA sequence: TGCAGTGCTAGTATTCGGACAAGGCAGGTCCATATGAACACTGAAGCTTTCTTT. This sequence joins TRBV20-1 and TRBJ1-1, with D possibly matching TRBD1 (5 bases). V shed 3 bases and J shed 0 bases, with 23 bases lying between them. CDR1 DFQATT and CDR2 SNEGSKA come from the germline V gene (reference sequence). The CDR3 totals 18 residues.

The chain has TRBV4-1 and TRBJ2-1, with 8 bases lining up with TRBD2. The CDR3 has 15 amino acids. The V segment lost 1 base and the J segment 8 bases; nucleotides outside the gene matches: 7. Germline CDR1 and CDR2: MGHRA and YSYEKL. This CDR3 reads CASSQAGGLADEQFF. CDR3 nucleotide sequence: TGCGCCAGCAGCCAAGCGGGGGGGCTTGCCGATGAGCAGTTCTTC.

In this sample, this clonotype turned up a few times. The chain employs TRBV12-3 or TRBV12-4 and TRBJ2-7; 11 positions match TRBD2. V shed 0 bases, J shed 3 bases, and the junction held 4 bases outside the gene matches. CDR3 length: 16 amino acids. The CDR3 here is CASSLAGLAANYEQYF. The CDR3 bases are TGTGCCAGCAGTTTAGCGGGACTAGCGGCCAACTACGAGCAGTACTTC.

This clonotype occurred many times. This rearrangement joins TRBV5-1 to TRBJ2-7, with a tentative D call TRBD1 (5 bases). This CDR3 comprises 17 residues. Germline V gene sequence: CDR1 SGHRS, CDR2 YFSETQ. Trimming removed 2 bases at V and 2 bases at J, with 20 bases between. DNA for the CDR3: TGCGCCAGCAGCTTTTACCCGACAGAGAGTCGAACCTACGAGCAGTACGTC. Protein product: CASSFYPTESRTYEQYV.

V and J are TRBV27 and TRBJ2-6; tentative D call: TRBD1 (6 bases). V lost 5 bases to trimming and J lost 0 bases, with 14 bases between them. CDR1 and CDR2 (germline): MNHEY, SMNVEV (reference sequence). The CDR3 loop spans 17 amino acids. The CDR3 DNA sequence: TGTGCCAGCAGTCGTACAGGGATTTACTCTGGGGCCAACGTCCTGACTTTC. Encoded protein: CASSRTGIYSGANVLTF.

The chain recombines TRBV7-2 with TRBJ2-1; tentative D call: TRBD2 (6 bases). Trimming removed 1 base from V and 8 bases from J, with 15 bases in between. The germline CDR1 and CDR2 sequences are SGHTA and FQGNSA. The CDR3 loop spans 15 amino acids. CDR3 coding DNA: TGTGCCAGCAGCTTAGTTGTCGGGAGTGGAGATGAGCAGTTCTTC. This translates into CASSLVVGSGDEQFF.

This chain connects TRBV3-1 to TRBJ2-7; D perhaps matches TRBD1 (5 bases). V lost 5 bases to trimming and J lost 0 bases, with 14 bases between them. CDR3 length equals 15 residues. From germline, CDR1 is LGHDT and CDR2 YNNKEL (reference sequence). This chain's CDR3 is CASSKEGVSSYEQYF. The CDR3 DNA is TGTGCCAGCAGCAAGGAAGGGGTCTCCTCCTACGAGCAGTACTTC.

As to this clonotype: One junction end disagrees with the germline gene, perhaps due to a read error. The rearrangement uses TRBV2 and TRBJ2-3; 10 nucleotides match TRBD2. The CDR3 extends over 15 amino acids. Germline CDR1 is SNHLY and CDR2 is FYNNEI. The CDR3 sequence: CTSRVSGGLPDTQYF. The DNA of the CDR3 is TGTACCAGCAGAGTTAGCGGGGGGTTGCCAGATACGCAGTATTTT.

This chain uses TRBV7-7 with TRBJ2-5; TRBD2 matches at 10 bases. V shed 7 bases, J shed 1 base, and the junction held 24 bases outside the gene matches. Germline CDR1 reads SSHAT; CDR2 reads FNYEAQ (reference sequence). The CDR3 contains 21 residues. The CDR3 here is CASMNPLTSGYTHITQETQYF. DNA for the CDR3: TGTGCCAGCATGAATCCCCTGACTAGCGGGTACACCCATATCACCCAAGAGACCCAGTACTTC.

V is TRBV7-6 and J is TRBJ2-2, with 8 bases lining up with TRBD2. With V trimmed by 6 bases and J by 3 bases, 9 bases remained unmatched. Germline CDR1 SGHVS, CDR2 FNYEAQ. The CDR3 totals 16 residues. The CDR3 DNA reads TGTGCCAGCAGAGCTACTAGCGGCCCTCACACCGGGGAGCTGTTTTTT. It translates to CASRATSGPHTGELFF. The complete variable domain, with remaining parts taken from reference TRBV7-6 and TRBJ2-2, reads GAGVSQSPRYKVTKRGQDVALRCDPISGHVSLYWYRQALGQGPEFLTYFNYEAQQDKSGLPNDRFSAERPEGSISTLTIQRTEQRDSAMYRCASRATSGPHTGELFFGEGSRLTVL.

Ten or more counts support this clonotype. The gene calls are TRBV3-1 and TRBJ2-7; 11 bases agree with TRBD2. Trimming at V came to 4 bases and at J to 0 bases, leaving 2 bases not matched to a gene. The CDR3 has 15 residues. Germline V gives CDR1 LGHDT, CDR2 YNNKEL (reference sequence). The CDR3 here is CASSLGLADSYEQYF. CDR3 bases: TGTGCCAGCAGCCTGGGACTAGCGGACTCCTACGAGCAGTACTTC.

The V and J genes are TRBV11-2 and TRBJ2-5, with unresolved D. There are 12 residues in the CDR3. Germline CDR1 SGHAT, CDR2 FQNNGV. Trimming removed 6 bases at V and 4 bases at J, with 9 bases between. The CDR3 region is CASRHLGETQYF. The CDR3 nucleotides are TGTGCCAGCAGACACCTGGGAGAGACCCAGTACTTC.

The CDR3 DNA is TGCGCCAGCAGCTTTGGGATAGTTGACACTGAAGCTTTCTTT. This encodes CASSFGIVDTEAFF. V gene TRBV5-1 combines with J gene TRBJ1-1; D not certain. The CDR3 runs to 14 residues. Trimming shortened V by 2 bases and J by 3 bases, and 11 bases separated the two germline ends. Germline values: CDR1 SGHRS, CDR2 YFSETQ.

This clonotype was seen many times. The V gene is TRBV5-6, the J gene TRBJ2-5, with a tentative D call TRBD2 (5 bases). With 5 bases removed from V and 5 bases from J, the gap between germline ends came to 7 bases. The CDR3 length is 11 residues. Germline CDR1 SGHDT, CDR2 YYEEEE. This chain's CDR3 is CASSLAETQYF. In DNA form, the CDR3 reads TGTGCCAGCAGTTTAGCGGAGACCCAGTACTTC.

This rearrangement joins TRBV15 to TRBJ2-5; D perhaps matches TRBD1 (5 bases). Per the germline V gene, CDR1 is LNHNV and CDR2 is YYDKDF (reference sequence). The CDR3 length is 14 residues. V was clipped by 4 bases and J by 5 bases, with 14 bases between them. The CDR3 spells CATSTMSGAETQYF. The CDR3 DNA reads as TGTGCCACCAGCACCATGAGTGGGGCGGAGACCCAGTACTTC.

This clonotype showed up many times. The chain recombines TRBV24-1 with TRBJ2-3; TRBD1 aligns across 7 bases. This CDR3 is built from 16 residues. Unmatched junction bases numbered 7, after V lost 3 bases and J lost 2 bases. Germline V gene sequence: CDR1 KGHDR, CDR2 SFDVKD. The CDR3 sequence: CATSDTGQSPTDTQYF. CDR3 coding DNA: TGTGCCACCAGTGATACGGGACAGTCCCCCACAGATACGCAGTATTTT.

This clonotype was seen once. The J gene is TRBJ2-2, the V gene TRBV7-6, with TRBD2 matching over 12 bases. This CDR3 is built from 16 residues. CDR1 is SGHVS and CDR2 is FNYEAQ in the germline V gene. Trimming at V came to 4 bases and at J to 3 bases, leaving 3 bases not matched to a gene. This CDR3 reads CASSSGLAGHTGELFF. The CDR3, as DNA: TGTGCCAGCAGCTCGGGACTAGCGGGCCACACCGGGGAGCTGTTTTTT. Using reference TRBV7-6 and TRBJ2-2 for the parts outside the CDR3, the full variable domain is GAGVSQSPRYKVTKRGQDVALRCDPISGHVSLYWYRQALGQGPEFLTYFNYEAQQDKSGLPNDRFSAERPEGSISTLTIQRTEQRDSAMYRCASSSGLAGHTGELFFGEGSRLTVL.

The rearrangement links TRBV20-1 to TRBJ2-5; D might be TRBD2 (7 bases). Germline CDR1 and CDR2: DFQATT and SNEGSKA (reference sequence). Trimming took 6 bases from V and 1 from J, leaving 18 bases between them. The CDR3 length is 15 residues. The CDR3 DNA reads as TGCAGTGCAACCGAGGGGGGGCGCCCCCAAGAGACCCAGTACTTC. It translates to CSATEGGRPQETQYF.

V gene TRBV29-1 combines with J gene TRBJ2-5; a weak D match, TRBD2 (5 bases). Looked up from germline, CDR1 is SQVTM and CDR2 is ANQGSEA. The CDR3 loop spans 16 amino acids. V lost 0 bases and J lost 0, with 14 bases in between. The CDR3 protein is CSVEDPEEVDQETQYF. The DNA of the CDR3 is TGCAGCGTTGAAGATCCTGAGGAGGTAGACCAAGAGACCCAGTACTTC.

This sequence joins TRBV27 and TRBJ2-1; the match to TRBD2 covers 14 bases. V gave up 5 bases and J gave up 8 bases; unmatched junction bases: 2. CDR1 is MNHEY, CDR2 SMNVEV, per germline (reference sequence). The CDR3 covers 14 residues. DNA for the CDR3: TGTGCCAGCAGTGGGACTAGCGGGAGTCATGAGCAGTTCTTC. Encoded protein: CASSGTSGSHEQFF.

This clonotype was counted at least ten times. The rearrangement joins TRBV7-9 to TRBJ2-7; the match to TRBD1 covers 10 bases. The V gene end was trimmed by 5 bases and the J gene end by 3 bases; junction bases not matched to a gene: 4. This CDR3 has 14 amino acids. Germline V CDR1 and CDR2: SEHNR, FQNEAQ (reference sequence). CDR3 bases: TGTGCCAGCAGCCTGACAGGGGGCTACTACGAGCAGTACTTC. This encodes CASSLTGGYYEQYF.